One and the same sample provided the 19 T cell receptor beta chains below, sequenced in a study of T-cell reconstitution after alpha-beta-depleted transplantation in children. This sample's TCRbeta library carried unique molecular identifier barcodes. TCRdb fed the PCR reads into MiXCR, producing one record per CDR3 protein. Of roughly 610,000 distinct CDR3 sequences in the sample, over 9.5% were seen once. Material: PBMCs from the stem cell graft donor, obtained from the stem cell graft. These receptors came from a human donor who donated a stem cell graft to a child with acute myeloid leukemia.

The table lists this clonotype with many counts. The chain recombines TRBV7-2 with TRBJ2-7, with unresolved D. Germline CDR1 reads SGHTA; CDR2 reads FQGNSA. The CDR3 loop spans 11 amino acids. The V and J ends lost 0 bases and 9 bases respectively, with 6 bases between them. The CDR3 region is CASSLAGPQYF. The DNA for the CDR3 is TGTGCCAGCAGCTTAGCAGGACCGCAGTACTTC.

In its sample, this clonotype was seen many times. The chain has TRBV20-1 and TRBJ2-7; D not resolved. The V end lost 4 bases, the J end lost 0 bases, and 19 bases lay between the germline ends. Germline V gene data show CDR1 as DFQATT and CDR2 as SNEGSKA (reference sequence). The length of the CDR3 is 16 residues. The CDR3 sequence is CSANGPSNPNSYEQYF. DNA of the CDR3: TGCAGTGCTAATGGCCCCTCCAACCCAAACTCCTACGAGCAGTACTTC.

The chain combines TRBV4-2 with TRBJ1-5; D remains unclear. V was cut by 0 bases and J by 0 bases, with 9 bases left in between. From germline, CDR1 is LGHNA and CDR2 YNFKEQ. This CDR3 is built from 16 residues. The CDR3 reads CASSQDGRYSNQPQHF. DNA of the CDR3: TGTGCCAGCAGCCAAGACGGAAGATATAGCAATCAGCCCCAGCATTTT.

The chain joins TRBV2 to TRBJ2-7; D unresolved. Trimming removed 11 bases from V and 4 bases from J, with 15 bases in between. Germline lookup yields CDR1 SNHLY and CDR2 FYNNEI. The CDR3 spans 12 residues. CDR3 protein: CASRQGGYEQYF. The CDR3 region has the DNA TGTGCCTCACGACAAGGTGGTTACGAGCAGTACTTC. Full variable domain (rest looked up from reference TRBV2 and TRBJ2-7): EPEVTQTPSHQVTQMGQEVILRCVPISNHLYFYWYRQILGQKVEFLVSFYNNEISEKSEIFDDQFSVERPDGSNFTLKIRSTKLEDSAMYFCASRQGGYEQYFGPGTRLTVT.

This clonotype has a count of ten or more. V is TRBV6-1 and J is TRBJ2-1, with D perhaps TRBD2 (7 bases). Germline CDR1 MNHNS, CDR2 SASEGT. This CDR3 contains 17 residues. Deletions cut 7 bases from V and 0 bases from J, with 19 bases between. The CDR3 sequence is CASMRGGGKNSYNEQFF. As DNA, the CDR3 is TGTGCCAGCATGAGAGGGGGAGGGAAGAACTCCTACAATGAGCAGTTCTTC.

This clonotype occurred many times. DNA for the CDR3: TGCAGTGCTAAGACGGGTAGCTCTAGCACAGATACGCAGTATTTT. As protein: CSAKTGSSSTDTQYF. The chain uses TRBV20-1 and TRBJ2-3; no clear D. Germline-derived CDR1 and CDR2 are DFQATT and SNEGSKA (reference sequence). Trimming removed 4 bases from V and 0 bases from J, with 14 bases in between. This CDR3 spans 15 amino acids.

In its sample, this clonotype was seen many times. The chain recombines TRBV29-1 with TRBJ2-1; the D gene is possibly TRBD2 (6 bases). The CDR3 totals 14 residues. Germline V gene sequence: CDR1 SQVTM, CDR2 ANQGSEA. V lost 7 bases to trimming and J lost 3 bases, with 16 bases between them. Written as DNA, the CDR3 is TGCAGCGCCAAAAGGGAGGTTGGCTACAATGAGCAGTTCTTC. Amino acids: CSAKREVGYNEQFF.

The rearrangement links TRBV3-1 to TRBJ2-7; D gene ambiguous. Trimming removed 2 bases from V and 2 bases from J, with 7 bases in between. The CDR3 spans 13 residues. Germline CDR1 and CDR2: LGHDT and YNNKEL (reference sequence). The DNA of the CDR3 is TGTGCCAGCAGCCAAACTCAAACCTACGAGCAGTACTTC. Translation gives CASSQTQTYEQYF.

The rearrangement links TRBV3-1 to TRBJ2-1; 13 positions match TRBD2. The germline CDR1 and CDR2 sequences are LGHDT and YNNKEL (reference sequence). J was trimmed by 8 bases and V by 7 bases; bases with no gene match: 2. This CDR3 is built from 13 residues. The DNA for the CDR3 is TGTGCCAGCAAGACTAGCGGGAGGTATGAGCAGTTCTTC. Translated, it gives CASKTSGRYEQFF.

The genes are TRBV29-1 and TRBJ2-7, with 10 bases identical to TRBD1. The length of the CDR3 is 14 residues. From germline, CDR1 is SQVTM and CDR2 ANQGSEA. Trimming cost V 4 bases and J 2 bases; bases outside gene matches: 5. The CDR3 reads CSVGGGTGAYEQYF. The CDR3, as DNA: TGCAGCGTTGGAGGGGGGACAGGGGCCTACGAGCAGTACTTC.

The table lists this clonotype with a few counts. This chain uses TRBV12-3 or TRBV12-4 with TRBJ1-5, with 10 bases matching TRBD1. The CDR3 length is 17 residues. The trim removed 2 bases at V and 4 bases at J, leaving 8 bases unmatched. The CDR3 DNA follows: TGTGCCAGCAGTTTAAGCCGGGACAGGGGATGGAATCAGCCCCAGCATTTT. Its translation: CASSLSRDRGWNQPQHF.

The rearrangement joins TRBV15 to TRBJ2-5; weak D call: TRBD1 (6 bases). Germline CDR1 reads LNHNV; CDR2 reads YYDKDF (reference sequence). The CDR3 is made up of 17 amino acids. V was trimmed by 1 base and J by 3 bases, leaving 18 bases between them. The CDR3 DNA reads as TGTGCCACCAGCAGAGTGGGGGCAGGGAAGGGGGAAGAGACCCAGTACTTC. Its translation: CATSRVGAGKGEETQYF.

The sample holds many counts of this clonotype. The J gene is TRBJ2-7, the V gene TRBV12-3 or TRBV12-4; unclear D gene. With 5 bases removed from V and 0 bases from J, the gap between germline ends came to 14 bases. The CDR3 contains 15 residues. CDR3 in amino acids: CASSIHQVRSYEQYF. The CDR3 nucleotides are TGTGCCAGCAGTATCCACCAGGTCCGCTCCTACGAGCAGTACTTC.

This clonotype was recorded a few times. This rearrangement joins TRBV12-3 or TRBV12-4 to TRBJ2-2; TRBD1 matches 9 bases. There are 16 residues in the CDR3. The trim removed 3 bases at V and 3 bases at J, leaving 5 bases unmatched. CDR3 bases: TGTGCCAGCAGTTTCTCCGGGACAGGGCACACCGGGGAGCTGTTTTTT. It translates to CASSFSGTGHTGELFF.

The J gene is TRBJ1-1, the V gene TRBV29-1; TRBD1 might be the D (5 bases). Germline CDR1 SQVTM, CDR2 ANQGSEA. The CDR3 extends over 13 amino acids. Trimming left V 2 bases short and J 4 bases short, with 11 bases between. CDR3 region: CSVEFRGRTEAFF. CDR3 DNA sequence: TGCAGCGTTGAATTCCGGGGCCGCACTGAAGCTTTCTTT. Looking up the rest from reference TRBV29-1 and TRBJ1-1 gives the full variable domain: SAVISQKPSRDICQRGTSLTIQCQVDSQVTMMFWYRQQPGQSLTLIATANQGSEATYESGFVIDKFPISRPNLTFSTLTVSNMSPEDSSIYLCSVEFRGRTEAFFGQGTRLTVV.

This clonotype was observed at least ten times. CDR3 amino acids: CSVEEGTYEQYF. In DNA, the CDR3 is TGCAGCGTTGAAGAAGGGACCTACGAGCAGTACTTC. This chain uses TRBV29-1 with TRBJ2-7; D remains unclear. CDR3 length equals 12 residues. The germline V gene encodes CDR1 SQVTM and CDR2 ANQGSEA. Trimming left V 0 bases short and J 2 bases short, with 5 bases between.

This clonotype was found a few times. The chain joins TRBV12-3 or TRBV12-4 to TRBJ2-1; 10 nucleotides line up with TRBD2. V lost 7 bases, J lost 7 bases, and 10 bases stayed unmatched. The CDR3 length is 15 residues. Here the CDR3 DNA reads TGTGCCAGCACCCCTAGCGGGAGAAGGGGGAATGAGCAGTTCTTC. Protein: CASTPSGRRGNEQFF.

This clonotype was seen only a few times. This chain links TRBV30 with TRBJ2-6, with TRBD1 matching 8 bases. With V trimmed by 6 bases and J by 0 bases, 4 bases remained unmatched. The CDR3 loop spans 15 amino acids. Germline lookup yields CDR1 GTSNPN and CDR2 SVGIG (reference sequence). CDR3 loop: CACRGPSSGANVLTF. In DNA, the CDR3 is TGTGCCTGCAGGGGGCCGAGCTCTGGGGCCAACGTCCTGACTTTC.

In its sample, this clonotype was seen many times. The chain carries TRBV7-2 and TRBJ2-1; maybe TRBD1 (6 bases). CDR3 length equals 13 residues. Between the trimmed V and J ends, which lost 5 bases and 3 bases, there was a span of 8 bases. Germline values: CDR1 SGHTA, CDR2 FQGNSA. The CDR3 here is CASSRDIYNEQFF. The CDR3 nucleotides are TGTGCCAGCAGCCGGGACATCTACAATGAGCAGTTCTTC.